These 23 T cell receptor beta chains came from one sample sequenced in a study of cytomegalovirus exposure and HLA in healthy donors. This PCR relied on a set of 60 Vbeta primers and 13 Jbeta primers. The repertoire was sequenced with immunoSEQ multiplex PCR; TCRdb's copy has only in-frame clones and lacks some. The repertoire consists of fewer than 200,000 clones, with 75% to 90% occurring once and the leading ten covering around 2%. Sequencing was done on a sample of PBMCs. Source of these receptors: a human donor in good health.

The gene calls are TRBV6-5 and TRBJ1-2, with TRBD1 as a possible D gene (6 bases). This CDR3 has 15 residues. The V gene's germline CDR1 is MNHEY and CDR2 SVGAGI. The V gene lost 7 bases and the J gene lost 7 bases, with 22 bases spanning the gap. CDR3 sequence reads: CASTPLQGQGCGYTF. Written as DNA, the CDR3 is TGTGCCAGCACCCCACTCCAGGGGCAGGGATGTGGCTACACCTTC.

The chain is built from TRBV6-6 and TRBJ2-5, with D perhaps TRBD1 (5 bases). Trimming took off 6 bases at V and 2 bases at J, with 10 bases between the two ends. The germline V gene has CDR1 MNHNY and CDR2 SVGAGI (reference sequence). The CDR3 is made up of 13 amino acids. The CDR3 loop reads CASRQNRQETQYF. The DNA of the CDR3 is TGTGCCAGCAGACAAAACAGGCAAGAGACCCAGTACTTC.

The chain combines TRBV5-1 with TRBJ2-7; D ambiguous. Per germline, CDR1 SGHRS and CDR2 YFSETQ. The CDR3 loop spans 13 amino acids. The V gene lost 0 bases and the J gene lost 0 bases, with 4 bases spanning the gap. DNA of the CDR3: TGCGCCAGCAGCTTGGGGGCCTCCTACGAGCAGTACTTC. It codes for CASSLGASYEQYF.

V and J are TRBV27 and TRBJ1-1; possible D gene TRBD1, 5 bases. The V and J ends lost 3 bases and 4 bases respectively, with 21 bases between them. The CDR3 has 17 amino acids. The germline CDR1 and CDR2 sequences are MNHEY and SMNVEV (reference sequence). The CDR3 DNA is TGTGCCAGCAGTTTTTATCCTGGGGCAAGGAATGGCACTGAAGCTTTCTTT. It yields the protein CASSFYPGARNGTEAFF.

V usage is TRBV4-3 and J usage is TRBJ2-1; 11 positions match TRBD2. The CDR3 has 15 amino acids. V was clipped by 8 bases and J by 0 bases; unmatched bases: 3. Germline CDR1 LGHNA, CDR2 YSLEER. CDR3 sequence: CASGTSGSSYNEQFF. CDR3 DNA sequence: TGCGCCAGCGGGACTAGCGGAAGCTCCTACAATGAGCAGTTCTTC.

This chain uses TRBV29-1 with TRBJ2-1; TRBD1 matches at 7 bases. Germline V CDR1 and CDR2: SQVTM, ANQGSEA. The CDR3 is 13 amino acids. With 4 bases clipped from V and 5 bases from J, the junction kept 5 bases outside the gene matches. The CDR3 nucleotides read TGCAGCGTTGTAGAGACAGGGCACAATGAGCAGTTCTTC. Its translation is CSVVETGHNEQFF.

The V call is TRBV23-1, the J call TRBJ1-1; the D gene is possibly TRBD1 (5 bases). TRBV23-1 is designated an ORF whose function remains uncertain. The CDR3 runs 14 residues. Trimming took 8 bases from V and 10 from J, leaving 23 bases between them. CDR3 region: CASVQIQGRSRAFF. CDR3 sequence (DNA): TGCGCCAGCGTCCAAATTCAGGGAAGGAGTCGAGCTTTCTTT.

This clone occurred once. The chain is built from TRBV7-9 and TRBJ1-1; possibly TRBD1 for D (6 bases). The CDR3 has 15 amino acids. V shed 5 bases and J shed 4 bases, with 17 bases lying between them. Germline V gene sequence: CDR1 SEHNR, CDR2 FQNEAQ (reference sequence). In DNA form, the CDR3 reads TGTGCCAGCAGCCCCCAGACAGGACGGAGCACTGAAGCTTTCTTT. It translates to CASSPQTGRSTEAFF.

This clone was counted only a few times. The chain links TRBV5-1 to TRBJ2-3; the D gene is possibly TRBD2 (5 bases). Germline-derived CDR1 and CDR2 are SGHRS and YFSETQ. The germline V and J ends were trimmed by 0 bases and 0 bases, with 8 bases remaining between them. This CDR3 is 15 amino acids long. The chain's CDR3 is CASSLVASSTDTQYF. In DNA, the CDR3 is TGCGCCAGCAGCTTGGTAGCGTCTAGCACAGATACGCAGTATTTT.

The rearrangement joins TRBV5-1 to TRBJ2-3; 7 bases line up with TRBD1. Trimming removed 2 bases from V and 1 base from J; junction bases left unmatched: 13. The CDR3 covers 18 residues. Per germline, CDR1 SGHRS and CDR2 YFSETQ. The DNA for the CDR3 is TGCGCCAGCAGCTTCCGACAGGGAAGTGGATTTGGCACAGATACGCAGTATTTT. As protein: CASSFRQGSGFGTDTQYF.

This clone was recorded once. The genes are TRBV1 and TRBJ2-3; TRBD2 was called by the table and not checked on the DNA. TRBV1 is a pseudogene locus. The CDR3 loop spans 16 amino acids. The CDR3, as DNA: TGCACCAGCAGCCAATGCATCCCTAGACTAGCAGATACGCAGTATTTT. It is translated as CTSSQCIPRLADTQYF.

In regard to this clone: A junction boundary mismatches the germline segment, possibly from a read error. CDR3 residues: CASQDRSSNQPQHF. CDR3 DNA sequence: TGTGCCAGCCAGGACAGGTCCAGCAATCAACCCCAGCATTTT. The chain is built from TRBV6-1 and TRBJ1-5, with 7 bases fitting TRBD1. This CDR3 is built from 14 residues. The germline V gene encodes CDR1 MNHNS and CDR2 SASEGT.

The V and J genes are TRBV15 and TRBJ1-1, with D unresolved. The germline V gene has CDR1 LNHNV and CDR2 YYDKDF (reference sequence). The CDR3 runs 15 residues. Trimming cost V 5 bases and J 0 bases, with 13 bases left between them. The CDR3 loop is CATSPQREMNTEAFF. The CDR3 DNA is TGTGCCACCAGCCCGCAGCGGGAAATGAACACTGAAGCTTTCTTT.

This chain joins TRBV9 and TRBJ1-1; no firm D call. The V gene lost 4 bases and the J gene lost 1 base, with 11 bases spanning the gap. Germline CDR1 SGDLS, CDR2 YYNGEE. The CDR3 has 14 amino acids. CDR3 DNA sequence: TGTGCCAGCAGCATGGAGGCGACGAACACTGAAGCTTTCTTT. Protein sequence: CASSMEATNTEAFF. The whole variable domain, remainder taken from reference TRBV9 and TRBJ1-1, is DSGVTQTPKHLITATGQRVTLRCSPRSGDLSVYWYQQSLDQGLQFLIQYYNGEERAKGNILERFSAQQFPDLHSELNLSSLELGDSALYFCASSMEATNTEAFFGQGTRLTVV.

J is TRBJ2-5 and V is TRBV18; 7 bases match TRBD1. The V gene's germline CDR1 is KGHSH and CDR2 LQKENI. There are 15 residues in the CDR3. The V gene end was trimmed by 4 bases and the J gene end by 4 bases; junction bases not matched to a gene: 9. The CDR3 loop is CASSQRQTGRETQYF. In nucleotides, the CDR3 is TGTGCCAGCTCACAACGTCAGACAGGGCGAGAGACCCAGTACTTC.

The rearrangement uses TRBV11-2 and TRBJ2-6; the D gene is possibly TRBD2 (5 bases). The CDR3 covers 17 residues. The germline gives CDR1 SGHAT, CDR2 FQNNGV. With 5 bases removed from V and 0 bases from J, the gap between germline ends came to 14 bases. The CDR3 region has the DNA TGTGCCAGCAGCCGACTACCCGGTGTCTCTGGGGCCAACGTCCTGACTTTC. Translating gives CASSRLPGVSGANVLTF.

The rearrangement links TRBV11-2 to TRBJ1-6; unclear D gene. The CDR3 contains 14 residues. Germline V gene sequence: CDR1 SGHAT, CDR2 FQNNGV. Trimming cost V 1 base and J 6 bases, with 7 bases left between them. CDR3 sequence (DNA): TGTGCCAGCAGCTTAGGACTTTCTAATTCACCCCTCCACTTT. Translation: CASSLGLSNSPLHF.

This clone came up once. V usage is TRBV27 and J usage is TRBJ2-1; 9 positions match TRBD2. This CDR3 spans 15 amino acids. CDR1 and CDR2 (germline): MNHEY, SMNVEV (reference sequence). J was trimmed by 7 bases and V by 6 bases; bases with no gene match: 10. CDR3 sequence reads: CASRGAGGLGNEQFF. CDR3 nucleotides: TGTGCCAGCAGAGGGGCGGGGGGGCTAGGAAATGAGCAGTTCTTC.

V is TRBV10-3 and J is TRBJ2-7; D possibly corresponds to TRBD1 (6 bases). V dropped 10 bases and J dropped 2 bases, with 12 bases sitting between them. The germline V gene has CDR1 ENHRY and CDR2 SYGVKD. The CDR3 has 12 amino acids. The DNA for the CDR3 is TGTGCCACCGGGGACATACCCTACGAGCAGTACTTC. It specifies CATGDIPYEQYF.

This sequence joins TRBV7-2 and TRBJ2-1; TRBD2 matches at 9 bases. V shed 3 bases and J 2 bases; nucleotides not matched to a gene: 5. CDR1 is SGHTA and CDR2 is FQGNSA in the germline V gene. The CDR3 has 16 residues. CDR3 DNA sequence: TGTGCCAGCAGCTTGACTAGCGGAAACACCTACAATGAGCAGTTCTTC. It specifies CASSLTSGNTYNEQFF.

In DNA, the CDR3 is TGCAGTGCTGGGACTACCTACGAGCAGTACTTC. Protein: CSAGTTYEQYF. The gene calls are TRBV20-1 and TRBJ2-7; TRBD2 agrees at 7 bases. V lost 5 bases, J lost 2 bases, and 0 bases stayed unmatched. Germline V gene data show CDR1 as DFQATT and CDR2 as SNEGSKA (reference sequence). This CDR3 has 11 amino acids.

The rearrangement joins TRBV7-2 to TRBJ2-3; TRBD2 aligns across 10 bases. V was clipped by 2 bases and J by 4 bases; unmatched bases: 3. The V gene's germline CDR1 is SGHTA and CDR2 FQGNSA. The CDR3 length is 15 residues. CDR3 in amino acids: CASSLKAGGADTQYF. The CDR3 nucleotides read TGTGCCAGCAGCTTAAAAGCGGGGGGGGCAGATACGCAGTATTTT.

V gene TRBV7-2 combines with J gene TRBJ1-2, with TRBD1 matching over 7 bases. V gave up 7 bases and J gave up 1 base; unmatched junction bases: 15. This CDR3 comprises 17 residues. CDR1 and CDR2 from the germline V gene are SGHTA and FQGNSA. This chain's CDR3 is CASTLGGGQRGNYGYTF. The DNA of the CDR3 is TGTGCCAGCACCCTAGGGGGCGGACAGAGAGGTAACTATGGCTACACCTTC. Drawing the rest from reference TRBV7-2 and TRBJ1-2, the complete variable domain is GAGVSQSPSNKVTEKGKDVELRCDPISGHTALYWYRQSLGQGLEFLIYFQGNSAPDKSGLPSDRFSAERTGGSVSTLTIQRTQQEDSAVYLCASTLGGGQRGNYGYTFGSGTRLTVV.